Listed below are T cell receptor beta chains from one sample, sequenced in a study of blood T cells in healthy people across ages. TCRdb processed the 5' RACE reads anew with MiXCR; each CDR3 protein has one entry. Seen here are a few hundred thousand distinct CDR3 sequences, approximately 27% observed once, and the top ten hold roughly 18%. The sequencing input was blood. The receptors shown here come from a woman aged 65 to 85 in good health. CDR3s leave out the opening cysteine and the closing phenylalanine or tryptophan.

V gene	J gene	CDR3 protein
TRBV3-1	TRBJ2-1	ASSRGLAGEAEQF
TRBV20-1	TRBJ2-3	SARDPASTQY
TRBV12-3/TRBV12-4	NA	ASSSWDRWGEQF
TRBV6-6	TRBJ1-2	ASTSTETANYGYT
TRBV6-5	TRBJ2-1	ASQLGSSYNEQF
TRBV5-1	TRBJ2-2	ASSPGQLNTGELF
TRBV20-1	TRBJ1-1	SARVGQSNTEAF
TRBV11-1	TRBJ1-6	ASRKMDSPLH
TRBV6-2/TRBV6-3	TRBJ1-1	ASSFQGGGRLNTEAF
TRBV2	TRBJ2-1	ASSGLSGRDEQF
TRBV11-2	TRBJ2-5	ASSPLTSQETQY
TRBV20-1	TRBJ2-5	SASRDRGSF
TRBV20-1	TRBJ1-3	SAEWSSGGNTIY
TRBV7-2	TRBJ2-7	ASSLAAGKGSYEQY
TRBV20-1	NA	SATPGGYTYEQY
TRBV7-2	TRBJ2-2	ASSPPRNTGELF
TRBV27	TRBJ2-2	ASSFGSGGGTGELF
TRBV6-2/TRBV6-3	TRBJ1-5	ASSVGQGRNQPQH
TRBV18	TRBJ1-3	ASSPREDSGNTIY
TRBV7-9	TRBJ2-2	ASSAATRAVANTGELF
TRBV4-2	TRBJ2-1	ASSQVRLASYYNEQF
TRBV28	TRBJ2-5	ASSLWGTGRETQY
TRBV5-6	TRBJ1-1	ASSWFTQTGNTEAF
TRBV12-3/TRBV12-4	TRBJ2-1	ATRRGGNEQF
TRBV18	TRBJ2-3	ASSPLRGQGTDTQY
TRBV20-1	TRBJ2-1	SARLSPRGEQF
TRBV5-1	TRBJ1-1	ASSRLIGNTEAF
TRBV2	TRBJ2-2	ASSARDSNTGELF
TRBV14	TRBJ2-6	ASSSFWGQGHSGANVLT
TRBV12-3/TRBV12-4	TRBJ1-2	ASSFQEGGYT
TRBV5-1	NA	AGSPDGGGSYEQY
TRBV29-1	TRBJ2-4	SVEDRTGPWVQY
TRBV13	TRBJ2-4	ASSPGALQNIQY
TRBV6-2/TRBV6-3	TRBJ2-1	ASSYLTSEQF
TRBV7-2	TRBJ1-4	ASSFGGPLF
TRBV5-1	TRBJ2-1	ASSVRGYNEQF
TRBV29-1	TRBJ1-2	SVVWTTNYGYT
TRBV7-9	TRBJ1-1	ASSSGRVNTEAF
TRBV6-6	TRBJ2-5	ASTWGGPETQY
TRBV7-2	TRBJ2-5	ASSSRGGAETQY
TRBV11-3	TRBJ2-2	ASSLRQGSGELF
TRBV3-1	TRBJ1-5	ASSQTGADQPQH
TRBV3-1	TRBJ2-3	ASSRGLITDTQY
TRBV18	TRBJ1-5	ASPNTGTGGGNQPQH
TRBV5-1	TRBJ1-2	ASFSTGSVYGYT
TRBV18	TRBJ1-1	ASSPPNRDNTKAF
TRBV15	NA	ATSRLHNEQF
TRBV6-2/TRBV6-3	TRBJ2-5	ASAGLAGLQETQY
TRBV7-8	TRBJ2-7	ASSSYRDVSYEQY
TRBV29-1	TRBJ1-1	SAMLTNLNTEAF
TRBV10-3	TRBJ2-7	AIMGQETYEQY
TRBV27	TRBJ2-7	ASSTRLDFSAGAFYEQY
TRBV6-5	TRBJ1-6	ASSYSGSRGPNSPLH
TRBV5-1	TRBJ2-1	ASSSTLASNEQF
TRBV3-1	TRBJ2-7	ASSRGSGGRDNEQY
TRBV19	TRBJ1-2	ASSGTGFYGYT